The present TCR beta chain was sequenced within a study of vaccination and CD4 T cells after COVID-19 (dated by TCRdb to the early 2020s). Turning to the overall study: In the convalescent cohort there were six males and four females, among whom were two Hispanic individuals, seven Caucasians, two Asians and one multiracial person. Two doses of either the Pfizer-BioNTech BNT162b2 vaccine (n=8) or the Moderna mRNA-1273 vaccine (n=2) were administered to participants. Post-COVID blood samples were collected from convalescent patients a median of approximately 93 days after diagnosis, with a range of about 35 to 170 days. Post-vaccine blood samples were taken a median of 72 days after the second vaccine dose, with a range of about 13 to 250 days. Overlapping spike peptide pools from SARS-CoV-2 and from the common cold coronaviruses HCoV-NL63, HCoV-OC43 and HCoV-229E were used as culture stimuli. As controls, cultures received a CEFX viral epitope pool (the positive control), an HIV-1 Nef peptide pool (the negative control), or no peptide at all. In roughly 10 COVID-19 convalescent patients and a handful of infection-naive healthy vaccine recipients, the spike-specific CD4+ TCR repertoire before mRNA vaccination was compared with the repertoire after mRNA vaccination. In an earlier paper using these donors, memory CD4+ T cell crossreactivity between SARS-CoV-2 and common cold coronavirus spike proteins was assessed at the TCR clonotype level. The paper's findings and limits, for the study overall: Although the median number of SARS-CoV-2-reactive clonotypes went up from roughly 20 after infection to around 39 after vaccination, the increase was not significant. Of the vaccine-specific clones found in convalescent patients, nearly all (304 of 307) were mono-reactive for SARS-CoV-2 spike instead of being cross-reactive with common cold coronaviruses. In convalescent patients, a median roughly 85% of post-vaccine SARS-CoV-2-reactive clones were detected only after vaccination, and vaccine-specific priming was suggested by this finding. The number of convalescent patients in the study was relatively small, and the study did not examine early timepoints following natural infection.

A note on this clonotype: Its cognate antigen has yet to be identified. Per-base quality was not reported, and no clone a single base away is much larger than it.

The CDR3 holds 17 amino acids from the cysteine to the phenylalanine. The read is trimmed to its CDR3 DNA, 51 bases read in frame from base 1. Germline trimming: 6 bases from V, 2 bases from J; junction bases outside gene matches: 17. The germline V gene (reference sequence) yields DFQATT for CDR1 and SNEGSKA for CDR2. Reading the label with the study, this specimen's treatment or condition is: roughly 11-day PBMC culture with coronavirus spike peptide pools or control peptides (ViraFEST assay). CD4+ T cells from unexposed donors were collected before the COVID-19 pandemic (2011-2018). The ViraFEST assay was used in the study, in which antigen-specific T cells were expanded with peptide pools and expanded clonotypes were subsequently identified by TCR sequencing. Each well held around 2.1 million PBMCs cultured with roughly 10 ug/ml peptide pools in IMDM containing around 4.5% human AB serum and 7.5 to 10 IU/ml IL-2. On days 3 and 7, half of the culture medium was replaced with fresh IL-2-containing medium. After 10 days of culture, CD4+ T cells were isolated by negative selection using the EasySep CD4+ T cell isolation kit. As cell number allowed, CD4+ T cells from unexposed donors were tested for reactivity to SARS-CoV-2 S and N and to four common cold coronavirus spike pools. PBMCs were separated from whole blood using Ficoll-Paque Plus gradient centrifugation and then either used fresh or cryopreserved at -140C. Each culture condition was generally run in triplicate wells. The leukapheresis product used for the unexposed donors was purchased from a commercial source.

Library preparation employed PCR. DNA from cultured CD4+ T cells underwent TCR sequencing with the Oncomine TCR Beta short-read assay at the Johns Hopkins FTIC core. The QIAamp micro DNA kit was used to extract genomic DNA from the cultured CD4+ T cells. The Oncomine TCR Beta libraries from cultured CD4+ T cells were pooled using unique dual indexes and then sequenced on an Illumina iSeq 100. For the original study's pipeline: Non-productive sequences were removed, and CDR3s that did not start with C, did not end with F or W, or were shorter than 7 amino acids were discarded. Antigen-specific clonotypes were identified with the MANAFEST web application by comparing peptide-stimulated wells with reference and other culture wells. For a clone to be called positive, the clone needed an FDR below 0.05, an odds ratio above 5, and a productive frequency above 0.1% in at least two of three replicate wells. Cross-reactive clonotypes were defined as significantly expanded in both SARS-CoV-2 spike wells and at least one common cold coronavirus spike condition. Using R version 3.6.1, CDR3 homology was evaluated through Levenshtein distances (stringdist) along with unrooted phylogenetic trees (ape). Through fastp at Q25 and MiXCR, TCRdb rebuilt clones from the public reads, retaining in-frame beta chains. Entries that share a CDR3 protein sequence are merged under the most common genes and DNA. TCRdb's processing, not the authors', yielded these V and J calls. In this sample the table shows fewer than 13,000 distinct CDR3 sequences, under 35% of which occur a single time. The ten top clones hold less than 20% of the sample.

The sequencing input was CD4+ T cells from blood, cultured in vitro. The clonotype originates from a human donor in good health. This receptor chain uses TRBV20-1 and TRBJ2-7, with 9 bases matching TRBD1. The CDR3 has the sequence CSADLLGGQGTAYEQYF. In nucleotides, the sequence is TGCAGTGCCGATCTACTTGGGGGACAGGGTACGGCCTACGAGCAGTACTTC.